The entry that follows covers one TCR beta chain sequence. Its antigen target is currently unknown. Nothing much larger sits one base from this clone, and base qualities are not available. The CDR3 runs 14 amino acids, cysteine and phenylalanine included. Only CDR3 DNA remains: 42 bases, in frame from the first base. CDR1 and CDR2 are drawn from the germline V gene: SGDLS, YYNGEE. The trim is 2 bases for V and 7 bases for J, with a gap of 13 bases between the germline ends. TCRbeta CDR3 regions were amplified from genomic DNA using the immunoSEQ Assay, a bias-controlled multiplex PCR. The authors' analysis ran thus. The number of nucleated cells in each sample was estimated from the amplification of reference gene primers within the assay. To quantify the absolute abundance of each unique TCRbeta CDR3 rearrangement, sequence reads were collapsed and filtered. For each sample, productive Simpson clonality was calculated as the square root of Simpson's diversity index over productive rearrangements. The table comes from immuneACCESS by way of TCRdb, which keeps in-frame sequences with V and J called. Part of the clones is missing from these tables; in studies checked, under half for an unresolved V gene and the rest for unknown reasons. The V and J calls and clone size come from that table; D and trimming were worked out from the DNA. The sample has around 100,000 clones on record, 75% to 90% of them singletons. The ten largest clones add up to 12% of the sample.

Collaborating institutions collected whole blood in K2EDTA tubes following their own protocols. For TCRbeta analysis, collaborators shipped samples as frozen whole blood, isolated PBMCs, or DNA extracted from either of those sample types. This entry belongs to a study of blood T cell repertoires in COVID-19 (dated by TCRdb to 2018 to 2020). In the study overall: Collaborator samples came from the United States, Italy and Spain and covered acute and convalescent phases of COVID-19. The prospective study material was composed of cDNA or gDNA derived from T cells, B-cell-depleted T cells, or PBMCs. The sample metadata nearly always contained a de-identified subject ID, COVID-19 status, age in years and sex. HLA class I and class II types, where available, came from metadata supplied by the sample provider rather than from assay-based typing. Samples came from the ongoing ImmuneRACE study (first 160 participants) plus 1,254 subjects from 6 global collaborators. Deeply sampled blood TCRbeta repertoires from subjects exposed to, actively infected with, or recovered from COVID-19 were included in the dataset. The repertoires were made available in a free public database intended to serve as a resource for research on the immune response to SARS-CoV-2. The study at large found these results: How much clinical and demographic metadata was included differed by source and by participant, and the metadata was provided uncurated.

This clonotype originated in a human donor in a cohort sampled during active COVID-19. The sample was peripheral blood. The rearrangement combines TRBV9 with TRBJ1-5; the D gene identity is not certain. The DNA is TGTGCCAGCAGCGTCACATCAGGCGGGCAGCCCCAGCATTTT. Its product reads: CASSVTSGGQPQHF.